The rows below give T cell receptor beta chains drawn from one sample of a study of graft-versus-host responses after intestinal transplantation. Only in-frame clones appear in the TCRdb table, and some are missing; sequencing was by immunoSEQ multiplex PCR. The sample shows around 110,000 clones, about nine tenths of them seen only once. Their recognized antigens are unknown. The specimen comprised unstimulated CD4+ T cells sorted from spleen or lymph node cells, sampled before intestinal transplant. Every receptor here comes from a human donor who received an intestinal transplant. CDR3s include the opening cysteine and the closing phenylalanine or tryptophan. The D gene is left open where the match is weak. Rows may omit the clone size; those that give it use once, few, many or a size class.

cdr3_nt: TGTGCCAGCAGGGGGCTAGCGGGCCATTTCCTCTCCTCCTACAATGAGCAGTTCTTC
cdr3_aa: CASRGLAGHFLSSYNEQFF
d_call: TRBD2
j_call: TRBJ2-1
clone_size: -
v_call: TRBV28
cdr3_length: 19

cdr3_nt: TGTGCCAGCAGCATAACAGGGCCTCTCACAGATACGCAGTATTTT
cdr3_aa: CASSITGPLTDTQYF
d_call: -
j_call: TRBJ2-3
clone_size: -
v_call: TRBV6-5
cdr3_length: 15

cdr3_nt: TGTGCCAGCAGCGCTACAGTCGGGGCTGGAAACACCATATATTTT
cdr3_aa: CASSATVGAGNTIYF
d_call: -
j_call: TRBJ1-3
clone_size: -
v_call: TRBV11-2
cdr3_length: 15

cdr3_nt: TGTGCCAGCAGCCTGAAAGGTAGCGGGAACTACGAGCAGTACTTC
cdr3_aa: CASSLKGSGNYEQYF
d_call: TRBD2
j_call: TRBJ2-7
clone_size: -
v_call: TRBV11-3
cdr3_length: 15

cdr3_nt: TGTGCCATCAGTGAGTCGCAGAAGATCGACAATGAGCAGTTCTTC
cdr3_aa: CAISESQKIDNEQFF
d_call: -
j_call: TRBJ2-1
clone_size: -
v_call: TRBV10-3
cdr3_length: 15

cdr3_nt: TGCGCCAGCAGCCCCCCCGGACAGGGCTTTGAAGCTTTCTTT
cdr3_aa: CASSPPGQGFEAFF
d_call: TRBD1
j_call: TRBJ1-1
clone_size: few
v_call: TRBV5-1
cdr3_length: 14

cdr3_nt: TGTGCCAGCAGTGAAAGGGGCTGGATTGGAAACACCATATATTTT
cdr3_aa: CASSERGWIGNTIYF
d_call: -
j_call: TRBJ1-3
clone_size: -
v_call: TRBV2
cdr3_length: 15

cdr3_nt: TGCGCCAGCAGTGAGTCGCGGGGGACCTATAATTCACCCCTCCACTTT
cdr3_aa: CASSESRGTYNSPLHF
d_call: -
j_call: TRBJ1-6
clone_size: -
v_call: TRBV10-2
cdr3_length: 16

cdr3_nt: TGTGCCAGCTCACCCGGACTAGCGGGACCTCAAGAGACCCAGTACTTC
cdr3_aa: CASSPGLAGPQETQYF
d_call: TRBD2
j_call: TRBJ2-5
clone_size: -
v_call: TRBV18
cdr3_length: 16

cdr3_nt: TGTGCCAGCAGGGGACAGGGGCTTGAAAAACTGTTTTTT
cdr3_aa: CASRGQGLEKLFF
d_call: TRBD1
j_call: TRBJ1-4
clone_size: few
v_call: TRBV2
cdr3_length: 13

cdr3_nt: TGCGCCAGCAGCCTAACCGGGACAGGAGTCTACGAGCAGTACTTC
cdr3_aa: CASSLTGTGVYEQYF
d_call: TRBD1
j_call: TRBJ2-7
clone_size: -
v_call: TRBV5-1
cdr3_length: 15

cdr3_nt: TGTGCCAGCAGCTTAACACCAATAAACTACAATGAGCAGTTCTTC
cdr3_aa: CASSLTPINYNEQFF
d_call: -
j_call: TRBJ2-1
clone_size: -
v_call: TRBV7-2
cdr3_length: 15

cdr3_nt: TGTGCCTGGACCCAGGGGACCACCTACGAGCAGTACTTC
cdr3_aa: CAWTQGTTYEQYF
d_call: -
j_call: TRBJ2-7
clone_size: once
v_call: TRBV30
cdr3_length: 13

cdr3_nt: TGCAGCGTCCTGGTTGGCGGGACTTTGGGAGAGACCCAGTACTTC
cdr3_aa: CSVLVGGTLGETQYF
d_call: -
j_call: TRBJ2-5
clone_size: -
v_call: TRBV29-1
cdr3_length: 15

cdr3_nt: TGTGCCAGCAGCGATGGGACTAGCGGGAGATTACCCAAGTTCTTC
cdr3_aa: CASSDGTSGRLPKFF
d_call: TRBD2
j_call: TRBJ2-1
clone_size: -
v_call: TRBV7-9
cdr3_length: 15

cdr3_nt: TGTGCCAGCTCACCACCGTCCAGGGAGGGTCGCGAGCAGTACTTC
cdr3_aa: CASSPPSREGREQYF
d_call: TRBD2
j_call: TRBJ2-7
clone_size: -
v_call: TRBV18
cdr3_length: 15

cdr3_nt: TGTGCCAGCAGCTTGCCGGACAGTTCTTCTTTTTACGAGCAGTACTTC
cdr3_aa: CASSLPDSSSFYEQYF
d_call: -
j_call: TRBJ2-7
clone_size: -
v_call: TRBV7-9
cdr3_length: 16

cdr3_nt: TGTGCCAGCAGCTTACCCATACAGGGCACTGGGGGCAAAAACATTCAGTACTTC
cdr3_aa: CASSLPIQGTGGKNIQYF
d_call: -
j_call: TRBJ2-4
clone_size: -
v_call: TRBV7-8
cdr3_length: 18

cdr3_nt: TGTGCCAGTAGTATGGTCAGGGTCTCTGAAGCTTTCTTT
cdr3_aa: CASSMVRVSEAFF
d_call: -
j_call: TRBJ1-1
clone_size: -
v_call: TRBV19
cdr3_length: 13

cdr3_nt: TGTGCCAGCAGGACTAGCGGGAGGGCCAATGAGCAGCTCTTC
cdr3_aa: CASRTSGRANEQLF
d_call: TRBD2
j_call: TRBJ2-1
clone_size: once
v_call: TRBV6-1
cdr3_length: 14

cdr3_nt: TGCGCCAGCAGCTATAGCGGGGGAAACACCGGGGAGCTGTTTTTT
cdr3_aa: CASSYSGGNTGELFF
d_call: TRBD2
j_call: TRBJ2-2
clone_size: once
v_call: TRBV5-1
cdr3_length: 15

cdr3_nt: TGTGCCAGCAGCTCCGCCCAGGACAGGGGAGGCAAAAACATTCAGTACTTC
cdr3_aa: CASSSAQDRGGKNIQYF
d_call: TRBD1
j_call: TRBJ2-4
clone_size: -
v_call: TRBV5-4
cdr3_length: 17

cdr3_nt: TGTGCCAGCAGTCCGGAGGGATATGGCTACACCTTC
cdr3_aa: CASSPEGYGYTF
d_call: -
j_call: TRBJ1-2
clone_size: -
v_call: TRBV6-6
cdr3_length: 12

cdr3_nt: TGCAGTGCCCTTGGTGAACTTGAAGCTTTCTTT
cdr3_aa: CSALGELEAFF
d_call: -
j_call: TRBJ1-1
clone_size: -
v_call: TRBV20-1
cdr3_length: 11

cdr3_nt: TGTGCCACCAGCAGAGTCCTAGCAGGGGGCCGAAGTGGCTACACCTTC
cdr3_aa: CATSRVLAGGRSGYTF
d_call: TRBD1
j_call: TRBJ1-2
clone_size: -
v_call: TRBV15
cdr3_length: 16

cdr3_nt: TGTGCCTGGGGACAGGTCTCTGTTTATGGCTACACCTTC
cdr3_aa: CAWGQVSVYGYTF
d_call: TRBD1
j_call: TRBJ1-2
clone_size: -
v_call: TRBV30
cdr3_length: 13

cdr3_nt: TGCAGCGTTGAAGATCGTGGGGGGACCCCCGGGCGGGAGCAGTTCTTC
cdr3_aa: CSVEDRGGTPGREQFF
d_call: -
j_call: TRBJ2-1
clone_size: -
v_call: TRBV29-1
cdr3_length: 16

cdr3_nt: TGTGCTAGTGCCCGCGAGATCAACGAGCAGTACTTC
cdr3_aa: CASAREINEQYF
d_call: -
j_call: TRBJ2-7
clone_size: -
v_call: TRBV12-5
cdr3_length: 12

cdr3_nt: TGTGCCAGCAGTGATCCAGGGGGCGTTAAAAACATTCAGTACTTC
cdr3_aa: CASSDPGGVKNIQYF
d_call: TRBD1
j_call: TRBJ2-4
clone_size: -
v_call: TRBV2
cdr3_length: 15

cdr3_nt: TGTGCCAGCAGCGGAAACAGGGCTGGGGCCAACGTCCTGACTTTC
cdr3_aa: CASSGNRAGANVLTF
d_call: -
j_call: TRBJ2-6
clone_size: -
v_call: TRBV5-4
cdr3_length: 15

cdr3_nt: TGTGCCAGCAGCCGACTAGCGGGAGGGCCCGGGGAGCTGTTTTTT
cdr3_aa: CASSRLAGGPGELFF
d_call: TRBD2
j_call: TRBJ2-2
clone_size: -
v_call: TRBV2
cdr3_length: 15

cdr3_nt: TGTGCCAGCAGCTTCAGGTACACTGAAGCTTTCTTT
cdr3_aa: CASSFRYTEAFF
d_call: -
j_call: TRBJ1-1
clone_size: -
v_call: TRBV5-6
cdr3_length: 12

cdr3_nt: TGTGCCAGCTCGCCCCAGGGGACGAACACTGAAGCTTTCTTT
cdr3_aa: CASSPQGTNTEAFF
d_call: -
j_call: TRBJ1-1
clone_size: -
v_call: TRBV18
cdr3_length: 14

cdr3_nt: TGTGCCACCTGTACCAGCCTAGAGGTGAACACTGAAGCTTTCTTT
cdr3_aa: CATCTSLEVNTEAFF
d_call: -
j_call: TRBJ1-1
clone_size: few
v_call: TRBV10-3
cdr3_length: 15

cdr3_nt: TGTGCCACCAGCAGAGGACGGCAGGGGGCGTCAAATGAGCAGTTCTTC
cdr3_aa: CATSRGRQGASNEQFF
d_call: TRBD1
j_call: TRBJ2-1
clone_size: -
v_call: TRBV15
cdr3_length: 16

cdr3_nt: TGTGCCAGCAGCTCGTATCGCAATCAGCCCCAGCATTTT
cdr3_aa: CASSSYRNQPQHF
d_call: -
j_call: TRBJ1-5
clone_size: few
v_call: TRBV5-6
cdr3_length: 13

cdr3_nt: TGTGCCAGTAGTTCGGGCAGGGACTATGGCTACACCTTC
cdr3_aa: CASSSGRDYGYTF
d_call: -
j_call: TRBJ1-2
clone_size: -
v_call: TRBV19
cdr3_length: 13

cdr3_nt: TGTGCCAGCAGTACGCTAGACAGGGTAAATCAGCCCCAGCATTTT
cdr3_aa: CASSTLDRVNQPQHF
d_call: TRBD1
j_call: TRBJ1-5
clone_size: -
v_call: TRBV28
cdr3_length: 15

cdr3_nt: TGTGCCTGGAGTCCGGACAGGCTTAATGAAAAACTGTTTTTT
cdr3_aa: CAWSPDRLNEKLFF
d_call: TRBD1
j_call: TRBJ1-4
clone_size: -
v_call: TRBV30
cdr3_length: 14

cdr3_nt: TGTGCCAGCAGGGGGGCAATGAACACTGAAGCTTTCTTT
cdr3_aa: CASRGAMNTEAFF
d_call: -
j_call: TRBJ1-1
clone_size: -
v_call: TRBV2
cdr3_length: 13

cdr3_nt: TGTGCCAGCAGCCTCGGACTAGCGGGCTCTTGGGGCACGCAGTATTTT
cdr3_aa: CASSLGLAGSWGTQYF
d_call: TRBD2
j_call: TRBJ2-3
clone_size: -
v_call: TRBV7-3
cdr3_length: 16

cdr3_nt: TGTGCCAGCAGTTTCCCCCGACAGGGAAGAACCGGGGAGCTGTTTTTT
cdr3_aa: CASSFPRQGRTGELFF
d_call: TRBD1
j_call: TRBJ2-2
clone_size: -
v_call: TRBV28
cdr3_length: 16

cdr3_nt: TGTGCCAGCAGCTTACCACAAGGACAGGGGGTTAACTATGGCTACACCTTC
cdr3_aa: CASSLPQGQGVNYGYTF
d_call: TRBD1
j_call: TRBJ1-2
clone_size: -
v_call: TRBV7-9
cdr3_length: 17

cdr3_nt: TGCGCCAGCAGTGAGGGACTAGCGGGGCCAGATACGCAGTATTTT
cdr3_aa: CASSEGLAGPDTQYF
d_call: TRBD2
j_call: TRBJ2-3
clone_size: -
v_call: TRBV10-1
cdr3_length: 15

cdr3_nt: TGTGCCAGCAGCTCCACCCGGACAGGGGGGGAGACCCAGTACTTC
cdr3_aa: CASSSTRTGGETQYF
d_call: TRBD1
j_call: TRBJ2-5
clone_size: -
v_call: TRBV7-6
cdr3_length: 15

cdr3_nt: TGTGCCAGCAGTGCTGACAGGGCCAAGGTCGGTACGCAGTATTTT
cdr3_aa: CASSADRAKVGTQYF
d_call: TRBD1
j_call: TRBJ2-3
clone_size: -
v_call: TRBV6-5
cdr3_length: 15

cdr3_nt: TGTGCCAGCAGTGACTCCCGGACAGGAGGGTCACCCCTCCACTTT
cdr3_aa: CASSDSRTGGSPLHF
d_call: TRBD1
j_call: TRBJ1-6
clone_size: -
v_call: TRBV6-4
cdr3_length: 15

cdr3_nt: TGTGCCAGCAGCCGACAAATGACAGTTTACAATGAGCAGTTCTTC
cdr3_aa: CASSRQMTVYNEQFF
d_call: -
j_call: TRBJ2-1
clone_size: once
v_call: TRBV7-9
cdr3_length: 15

cdr3_nt: TGTGCCAGCAGCCAGGGACAGGGGTTCTCCTACGAGCAGTACTTC
cdr3_aa: CASSQGQGFSYEQYF
d_call: TRBD1
j_call: TRBJ2-7
clone_size: -
v_call: TRBV7-2
cdr3_length: 15

cdr3_nt: TGTGCCTGGATGGGCCCAAAACCCCACCAAGAGATCCAGTACTTC
cdr3_aa: CAWMGPKPHQEIQYF
d_call: -
j_call: TRBJ2-5
clone_size: -
v_call: TRBV30
cdr3_length: 15

cdr3_nt: TGTGCCAGCAGCCAAGATCTGGCAGGGCCTAGCAATCAGCCCCAGCATTTT
cdr3_aa: CASSQDLAGPSNQPQHF
d_call: -
j_call: TRBJ1-5
clone_size: once
v_call: TRBV4-2
cdr3_length: 17

cdr3_nt: TGTGCCAGCAGCTTATCGGGAGGGCAAGCTTTCTTT
cdr3_aa: CASSLSGGQAFF
d_call: -
j_call: TRBJ1-1
clone_size: once
v_call: TRBV7-9
cdr3_length: 12

cdr3_nt: TGCGCCAGCAGTGAAAGGCCGGGTCCCACCGGGGAGCTGTTTTTT
cdr3_aa: CASSERPGPTGELFF
d_call: -
j_call: TRBJ2-2
clone_size: -
v_call: TRBV10-1
cdr3_length: 15

cdr3_nt: TGTGCCAGCAGCCCCAGGACTAGCGGGACGAATGAGCAGTTCTTC
cdr3_aa: CASSPRTSGTNEQFF
d_call: TRBD2
j_call: TRBJ2-1
clone_size: -
v_call: TRBV11-2
cdr3_length: 15

cdr3_nt: TGTGCCAGCAGTTTATTTGGTATGACGGACGGGGAGCAGTACTTC
cdr3_aa: CASSLFGMTDGEQYF
d_call: -
j_call: TRBJ2-5
clone_size: -
v_call: TRBV27
cdr3_length: 15

cdr3_nt: TGTGCCAGGGGGACTAGCGGGAGGGCCACCGGGGAGCTGTTTTTT
cdr3_aa: CARGTSGRATGELFF
d_call: TRBD2
j_call: TRBJ2-2
clone_size: -
v_call: TRBV2
cdr3_length: 15